Following are 30 T cell receptor beta chains from one sample sequenced in a study of blood T cell repertoires in COVID-19. Repertoires were generated with immunoSEQ multiplex PCR, while TCRdb's copy carries only in-frame clones and drops some. The sample includes nearly 350,000 clones, about 90% of them seen just once. Sequencing was performed on PBMCs or T cells enriched from blood (not recorded which). The source is a woman between 25 and 40 years old who had recovered from COVID-19.

This clone was recorded once. V usage is TRBV2 and J usage is TRBJ1-2, with 9 bases that match TRBD1. This CDR3 has 12 amino acids. Looked up from germline, CDR1 is SNHLY and CDR2 is FYNNEI. V trimming: 7 bases; J trimming: 7 bases; junction bases outside the gene matches: 4. CDR3 in amino acids: CASKQGAGGYTF. The CDR3, as DNA: TGTGCCAGCAAACAGGGGGCAGGTGGCTACACCTTC.

V gene TRBV4-1 combines with J gene TRBJ1-6; D might be TRBD1 (6 bases). Deletions cut 1 base from V and 10 bases from J, with 17 bases between. Looked up from germline, CDR1 is MGHRA and CDR2 is YSYEKL. This CDR3 is built from 16 residues. The chain's CDR3 is CASSQVGGAEYSPLHF. The CDR3 nucleotides are TGCGCCAGCAGCCAAGTAGGGGGAGCGGAATACTCACCCCTCCACTTT.

The genes are TRBV5-1 and TRBJ2-1; 7 nucleotides match TRBD2. Germline CDR1 and CDR2: SGHRS and YFSETQ. This CDR3 has 20 amino acids. V was clipped by 5 bases and J by 0 bases; unmatched bases: 20. CDR3 in amino acids: CASRRETGLPALRSYNEQFF. CDR3 nucleotide sequence: TGCGCCAGCAGAAGAGAAACGGGACTACCCGCACTCCGCTCCTACAATGAGCAGTTCTTC.

There are a few counts of this clone. The rearrangement joins TRBV11-2 to TRBJ2-2, with D maybe TRBD1 (6 bases). The CDR3 is made up of 18 amino acids. Germline V CDR1 and CDR2: SGHAT, FQNNGV. V was cut by 5 bases and J by 0 bases, with 19 bases left in between. The CDR3 here is CASSVIRLGAANTGELFF. The DNA of the CDR3 is TGTGCCAGCAGCGTAATTAGGTTGGGGGCCGCGAACACCGGGGAGCTGTTTTTT.

The V and J genes are TRBV5-1 and TRBJ1-3, with 9 positions matching TRBD1. J was trimmed by 0 bases and V by 7 bases; bases with no gene match: 20. Looked up from germline, CDR1 is SGHRS and CDR2 is YFSETQ. This CDR3 is built from 20 residues. Here the CDR3 DNA reads TGCGCCAGCCTAACGCGGTCGGGACAGGGCATATCCCACTCTGGAAACACCATATATTTT. Translated, it gives CASLTRSGQGISHSGNTIYF.

The CDR3 sequence is CASRTQGAGPNYGYTF. CDR3 coding DNA: TGTGCCAGCAGGACTCAGGGGGCGGGGCCCAACTATGGCTACACCTTC. This chain connects TRBV28 to TRBJ1-2, with 8 bases lining up with TRBD1. This CDR3 has 16 amino acids. The germline CDR1 and CDR2 sequences are MDHEN and SYDVKM. V shed 6 bases, J shed 2 bases, and the junction held 11 bases outside the gene matches.

The chain employs TRBV19 and TRBJ2-7; 11 nucleotides line up with TRBD1. V shed 6 bases, J shed 6 bases, and the junction held 4 bases outside the gene matches. This CDR3 spans 13 amino acids. Germline CDR1 and CDR2: LNHDA and SQIVND (reference sequence). The CDR3, as DNA: TGTGCCAGTAGCCCAGGGACAGGGGGCGAGCAGTACTTC. It codes for CASSPGTGGEQYF.

The sample holds one count of this clone. This chain uses TRBV12-5 with TRBJ2-1; D gene unclear. This CDR3 is built from 12 residues. Germline V lookup: CDR1 LGHNT, CDR2 FRNRAP. The ends were cut back, 7 bases at V and 5 bases at J, with 9 bases in the middle. CDR3 sequence (DNA): TGTGCTAGTGCGCGAACTGACAATGAGCAGTTCTTC. Protein: CASARTDNEQFF.

This clone was counted once. The genes are TRBV24-1 and TRBJ1-4; 7 nucleotides align to TRBD1. The junction had 11 bases not matched to a gene; V was cut back by 3 bases and J by 8 bases. The CDR3 contains 16 residues. CDR1 and CDR2 from the germline V gene are KGHDR and SFDVKD. The CDR3 sequence is CATSDPRAGGDEKLFF. The CDR3 bases are TGTGCCACCAGTGATCCCCGGGCAGGGGGTGACGAAAAACTGTTTTTT.

V usage is TRBV3-1 (or the pseudogene TRBV3-2) and J usage is TRBJ1-1; TRBD1 is a possible D gene (5 bases). Germline-derived CDR1 and CDR2 are LGHDT and YNNKEL (reference sequence). Trimming cost V 3 bases and J 1 base, with 9 bases left between them. CDR3 length equals 14 residues. The CDR3 is CASSQFGGNTEAFF. The CDR3 DNA sequence: TGTGCCAGCAGCCAGTTCGGGGGGAACACTGAAGCTTTCTTT.

This clone was seen once. The rearrangement joins TRBV14 to TRBJ1-2; the D is unclear. The CDR3 totals 14 residues. Germline values: CDR1 SGHDN, CDR2 FVKESK. V was cut by 4 bases and J by 8 bases, with 17 bases left in between. This chain's CDR3 is CASSPAGRAPGYTF. Written as DNA, the CDR3 is TGTGCCAGCAGCCCGGCGGGCCGAGCGCCGGGCTACACCTTC.

The chain is built from TRBV24-1 and TRBJ2-5, with 9 bases fitting TRBD2. CDR1 is KGHDR, CDR2 SFDVKD, per germline. The junction had 7 bases not matched to a gene; V was cut back by 3 bases and J by 9 bases. The CDR3 extends over 14 amino acids. CDR3 amino acids: CATSDPGTSSPQYF. The CDR3 DNA follows: TGTGCCACCAGTGATCCCGGGACTAGCTCTCCCCAGTACTTC.

V usage is TRBV28 and J usage is TRBJ1-4, with D perhaps matching TRBD1 (5 bases). Trimming removed 5 bases at V and 4 bases at J, with 14 bases between. The CDR3 contains 15 residues. Germline CDR1 is MDHEN and CDR2 is SYDVKM. CDR3: CASSSYGGSNEKLFF. The CDR3 DNA follows: TGTGCCAGCAGTAGCTATGGGGGGAGTAATGAAAAACTGTTTTTT.

The V gene is TRBV15, the J gene TRBJ1-2; no firm D call. Trimming shortened V by 0 bases and J by 4 bases, and 18 bases separated the two germline ends. Germline V gene sequence: CDR1 LNHNV, CDR2 YYDKDF (reference sequence). The CDR3 contains 17 residues. The CDR3 region is CATSRDLVGLDPYGYTF. The CDR3 DNA sequence: TGTGCCACCAGCAGAGATTTAGTGGGCCTTGACCCCTATGGCTACACCTTC.

This clone occurred a few times. The rearrangement links TRBV3-1 (or the pseudogene TRBV3-2) to TRBJ2-1, with D possibly being TRBD1 (8 bases). Germline V lookup: CDR1 LGHDT, CDR2 YNNKEL (reference sequence). Trimming cost V 4 bases and J 8 bases, with 18 bases left between them. This CDR3 comprises 15 residues. CDR3 sequence: CASSRLGQGGDEQFF. DNA for the CDR3: TGTGCCAGCAGCCGACTTGGACAGGGAGGGGATGAGCAGTTCTTC.

The chain employs TRBV28 and TRBJ2-1, with 7 nucleotides matching TRBD1. J was trimmed by 8 bases and V by 5 bases; bases with no gene match: 9. Germline CDR1 reads MDHEN; CDR2 reads SYDVKM. The length of the CDR3 is 14 residues. The CDR3 bases are TGTGCCAGCAGTGATCTAGCAGGGGGTGATGAGCAGTTCTTC. Protein product: CASSDLAGGDEQFF.

This clone was seen a single time. The rearrangement joins TRBV7-7 to TRBJ2-7, with 8 bases lining up with TRBD1. V shed 5 bases and J 3 bases; nucleotides not matched to a gene: 9. Germline-derived CDR1 and CDR2 are SSHAT and FNYEAQ (reference sequence). This CDR3 has 15 amino acids. DNA for the CDR3: TGTGCCAGCAGCCCCAGGGGGCTAGAGTACTACGAGCAGTACTTC. Encoded protein: CASSPRGLEYYEQYF. Variable domain in full (rest from reference TRBV7-7 and TRBJ2-7): GAGVSQSPRYKVTKRGQDVTLRCDPISSHATLYWYQQALGQGPEFLTYFNYEAQPDKSGLPSDRFSAERPEGSISTLTIQRTEQRDSAMYRCASSPRGLEYYEQYFGPGTRLTVT.

This sequence joins TRBV5-4 and TRBJ2-5, with D possibly being TRBD1 (6 bases). Trimming cost V 0 bases and J 2 bases, with 8 bases left between them. Germline V gene sequence: CDR1 SGHNT, CDR2 YYREEE (reference sequence). This CDR3 has 14 amino acids. CDR3 protein: CASSLGTEQETQYF. CDR3 coding DNA: TGTGCCAGCAGCTTGGGGACAGAACAAGAGACCCAGTACTTC.

The rearrangement links TRBV19 to TRBJ1-4; no definite D call. Trimming took 4 bases from V and 11 from J, leaving 29 bases between them. The CDR3 loop spans 18 amino acids. Germline V CDR1 and CDR2: LNHDA, SQIVND (reference sequence). CDR3 sequence reads: CASSTSSTPTPLMRKLFF. In nucleotides, the CDR3 is TGTGCCAGTAGTACCTCGAGTACACCTACACCCCTAATGAGGAAACTGTTTTTT.

V and J are TRBV3-1 (or the pseudogene TRBV3-2) and TRBJ2-1; 7 nucleotides line up with TRBD2. CDR3 size: 14 residues. With V trimmed by 8 bases and J by 3 bases, 7 bases remained unmatched. Germline V gives CDR1 LGHDT, CDR2 YNNKEL (reference sequence). CDR3 nucleotides: TGTGCCAGCGCTTGGCTAGCGGACTACAATGAGCAGTTCTTC. It is translated as CASAWLADYNEQFF.

Details on this clone: Other DNA sequences from this sample encode an identical CDR3 as well. This chain connects TRBV18 to TRBJ1-1; D is possibly TRBD1 (5 bases). V lost 3 bases to trimming and J lost 4 bases, with 12 bases between them. CDR1 is KGHSH and CDR2 is LQKENI in the germline V gene. This CDR3 is built from 14 residues. CDR3 region: CASSPGRGGTEAFF. As DNA, the CDR3 is TGTGCCAGCTCACCTGGTAGGGGAGGCACTGAAGCTTTCTTT.

V and J are TRBV5-4 and TRBJ1-1; no firm D call. V was shortened by 5 bases and J by 4 bases, with 15 bases between the two germline ends. Looked up from germline, CDR1 is SGHNT and CDR2 is YYREEE (reference sequence). The CDR3 has 14 residues. The chain's CDR3 is CASSRAGGVTEAFF. CDR3 nucleotides: TGTGCCAGCAGTCGGGCGGGCGGAGTCACTGAAGCTTTCTTT.

This clone was observed a single time. For the CDR3, the DNA is TGTGCCAGCAGCGGACTTGGGGGGGGGTCCCAAGAGACCCAGTACTTC. It specifies CASSGLGGGSQETQYF. The chain is built from TRBV7-6 and TRBJ2-5, with 7 bases that match TRBD2. This CDR3 region has 16 residues. Germline CDR1 and CDR2: SGHVS and FNYEAQ. Trimming took 5 bases from V and 1 from J; bases not matched to a gene: 10.

This clone occurred once. CDR3 nucleotide sequence: TGTGCCAGCAGCTTAAAGGGACTAGCGGGGGGTAAAGAGCAGTTCTTC. It specifies CASSLKGLAGGKEQFF. The gene calls are TRBV7-9 and TRBJ2-1, with 15 bases identical to TRBD2. This CDR3 is 16 amino acids long. The V segment lost 2 bases and the J segment 10 bases; nucleotides outside the gene matches: 6. CDR1 is SEHNR, CDR2 FQNEAQ, per germline (reference sequence). The entire variable domain, with the rest obtained from reference TRBV7-9 and TRBJ2-1, is as follows: DTGVSQNPRHKITKRGQNVTFRCDPISEHNRLYWYRQTLGQGPEFLTYFQNEAQLEKSRLLSDRFSAERPKGSFSTLEIQRTEQGDSAMYLCASSLKGLAGGKEQFFGPGTRLTVL.

The V and J genes are TRBV14 and TRBJ2-4; D gene unclear. The germline V gene encodes CDR1 SGHDN and CDR2 FVKESK. The CDR3 length is 11 residues. The CDR3 DNA reads as TGTGCAACGAAAAGAGAAAACATTCAGTACTTC. Residues: CATKRENIQYF.

The rearrangement joins TRBV5-1 to TRBJ2-1; D is undetermined. V was trimmed by 0 bases and J by 5 bases, leaving 6 bases between them. Germline CDR1 is SGHRS and CDR2 is YFSETQ. This CDR3 spans 13 amino acids. CDR3 sequence reads: CASSLAADNEQFF. CDR3 nucleotides: TGCGCCAGCAGCTTGGCCGCAGACAATGAGCAGTTCTTC.

J is TRBJ2-7 and V is TRBV5-1; tentatively, D is TRBD1 (6 bases). Trimming pared 0 bases from V and 0 bases from J, leaving 7 bases between. Germline CDR1 SGHRS, CDR2 YFSETQ. The CDR3 is 14 residues long. The CDR3 protein is CASSLVQGSYEQYF. The CDR3, as DNA: TGCGCCAGCAGCTTGGTACAGGGCTCCTACGAGCAGTACTTC.

V is TRBV28 and J is TRBJ1-3; 8 bases map to TRBD1. Unmatched junction bases numbered 8, after V lost 8 bases and J lost 2 bases. CDR3 size: 15 residues. The germline V gene has CDR1 MDHEN and CDR2 SYDVKM. The CDR3, as DNA: TGTGCCAGCCAAAACCAGGGGGCTGCTGGAAACACCATATATTTT. It specifies CASQNQGAAGNTIYF.

The chain carries TRBV15 and TRBJ1-5, with D possibly TRBD1 on 6 matching bases. With 0 bases removed from V and 11 bases from J, the gap between germline ends came to 17 bases. CDR1 is LNHNV, CDR2 YYDKDF, per germline (reference sequence). There are 15 residues in the CDR3. CDR3: CATSRDGGLSLAQHF. DNA for the CDR3: TGTGCCACCAGCAGAGATGGGGGCCTTAGCTTGGCCCAGCATTTT. The full variable domain, in which reference TRBV15 and TRBJ1-5 provide the parts outside the CDR3, is DAMVIQNPRYQVTQFGKPVTLSCSQTLNHNVMYWYQQKSSQAPKLLFHYYDKDFNNEADTPDNFQSRRPNTSFCFLDIRSPGLGDTAMYLCATSRDGGLSLAQHFGDGTRLSIL.

This chain joins TRBV4-3 and TRBJ1-1, with D uncertain. V lost 3 bases and J lost 3, with 8 bases in between. The CDR3 has 13 residues. Germline V lookup: CDR1 LGHNA, CDR2 YSLEER. The DNA for the CDR3 is TGCGCCAGCAGCCAGAGCATGGACACTGAAGCTTTCTTT. It specifies CASSQSMDTEAFF.